These 7 T cell receptor beta chains were all obtained from the same sample, sequenced in a study of OX40 agonist ivuxolimab in advanced cancers. Clones were sequenced by immunoSEQ multiplex PCR, and TCRdb holds only the in-frame ones, with some missing. The repertoire has 58,000 or so clones, 89% of them found once; the top ten carry about 12%. The sample in question was CD4+ or CD8+ T cells sorted from blood, obtained in a trial of the OX40 agonist ivuxolimab. These receptors were collected from an adult with an advanced solid tumor such as melanoma, head and neck, liver or kidney cancer.

The chain links TRBV27 to TRBJ2-7; D tentatively reads TRBD1 or TRBD2 (5 bases each). The CDR3 contains 13 residues. CDR1 is MNHEY and CDR2 is SMNVEV in the germline V gene (reference sequence). V lost 5 bases and J 4 bases, leaving 12 bases between the germline ends. In DNA form, the CDR3 reads TGTGCCAGCAGTCCCTCTGGGGGTTACGAGCAGTACTTC. Its translation is CASSPSGGYEQYF.

The chain couples TRBV18 to TRBJ1-3, with D perhaps matching TRBD1 (6 bases). Germline values: CDR1 KGHSH, CDR2 LQKENI. The germline V and J ends were trimmed by 8 bases and 4 bases, with 24 bases remaining between them. CDR3 length equals 17 residues. The CDR3 protein is CASANFLGGADGNTIYF. The CDR3 coding sequence is TGTGCCAGCGCGAACTTCCTCGGGGGGGCCGACGGAAACACCATATATTTT.

The chain has TRBV14 and TRBJ2-3; D gene uncertain. The CDR3 spans 15 residues. V lost 0 bases and J lost 3, with 10 bases in between. Germline loops: CDR1 SGHDN, CDR2 FVKESK. The CDR3 DNA sequence: TGTGCCAGCAGCCAAGATCTATGGATAACAGATACGCAGTATTTT. Its protein is CASSQDLWITDTQYF.

The chain joins TRBV27 to TRBJ2-3; a weak D match, TRBD1 (6 bases). CDR1 MNHEY and CDR2 SMNVEV come from the germline V gene (reference sequence). The CDR3 extends over 17 amino acids. With 1 base removed from V and 2 bases from J, the gap between germline ends came to 16 bases. The CDR3 is CASSLLQGGVYTDTQYF. Here the CDR3 DNA reads TGTGCCAGCAGTTTATTACAGGGTGGGGTATACACAGATACGCAGTATTTT.

This chain connects TRBV5-6 to TRBJ2-5, with no clear D. V shed 2 bases and J shed 2 bases, with 10 bases lying between them. The CDR3 contains 14 residues. Germline CDR1 is SGHDT and CDR2 is YYEEEE. This CDR3 is CASSLSLGQETQYF. CDR3 DNA sequence: TGTGCCAGCAGCTTAAGCCTGGGGCAAGAGACCCAGTACTTC.

CDR3 in DNA: TGTGCCAGCAGCTTAGACGGGAACTCCTACAATGAGCAGTTCTTC. As protein: CASSLDGNSYNEQFF. The rearrangement joins TRBV7-3 to TRBJ2-1; a weak D match, TRBD2 (5 bases). Trimming pared 2 bases from V and 0 bases from J, leaving 8 bases between. This CDR3 has 15 amino acids. Germline CDR1 reads SGHTA; CDR2 reads FQGTGA.

The V gene is TRBV7-8, the J gene TRBJ2-7; 8 bases are shared with TRBD2. The CDR3 contains 16 residues. The V and J ends lost 3 bases and 3 bases, in that order; junction bases with no gene match: 10. CDR1 is SGHVS, CDR2 FQNEAQ, per germline. This CDR3 reads CASSLAGRGIGYEQYF. The CDR3, as DNA: TGTGCCAGCAGCTTGGCCGGGAGGGGGATAGGCTACGAGCAGTACTTC.